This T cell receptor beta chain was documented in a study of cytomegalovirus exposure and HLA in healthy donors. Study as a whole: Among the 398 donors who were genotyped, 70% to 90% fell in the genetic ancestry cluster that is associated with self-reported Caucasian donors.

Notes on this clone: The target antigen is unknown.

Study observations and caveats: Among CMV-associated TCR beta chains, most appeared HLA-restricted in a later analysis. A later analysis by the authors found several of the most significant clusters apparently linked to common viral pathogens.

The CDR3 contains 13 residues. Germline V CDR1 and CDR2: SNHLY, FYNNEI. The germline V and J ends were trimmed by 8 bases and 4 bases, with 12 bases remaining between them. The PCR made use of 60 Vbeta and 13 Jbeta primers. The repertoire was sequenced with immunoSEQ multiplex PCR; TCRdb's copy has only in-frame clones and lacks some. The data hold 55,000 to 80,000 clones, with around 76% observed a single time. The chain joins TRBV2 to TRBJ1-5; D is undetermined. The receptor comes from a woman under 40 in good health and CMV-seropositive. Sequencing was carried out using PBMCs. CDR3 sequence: CASEFWRNQPQHF. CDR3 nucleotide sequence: TGTGCCAGCGAATTTTGGAGGAATCAGCCCCAGCATTTT.